This entry lists 5 T cell receptor beta chains sequenced from one sample in a study of identical twins. One entry per CDR3 protein results from TCRdb running MiXCR on the 5' RACE reads. The sample has approximately 690,000 distinct CDR3 sequences; less than 7% are singletons. Sample: naive T cells sorted from blood. These receptors were obtained from a man aged 18 to 29 in good health.

The chain employs TRBV10-3 and TRBJ2-1; TRBD2 matches at 10 bases. After removal of 8 bases from V and 6 bases from J, the junction contained 16 bases not matched to a gene. The CDR3 extends over 17 amino acids. CDR1 is ENHRY, CDR2 SYGVKD, per germline. This CDR3 is CAIEGGAGGPGVNEQFF. CDR3 nucleotides: TGTGCCATCGAAGGCGGAGCGGGAGGGCCGGGGGTCAATGAGCAGTTCTTC.

In this sample, this clonotype turned up many times. The J gene is TRBJ2-1, the V gene TRBV3-1, with TRBD2 as a possible D gene (6 bases). Deletions cut 4 bases from V and 14 bases from J, with 18 bases between. The CDR3 has 13 residues. Germline V gives CDR1 LGHDT, CDR2 YNNKEL (reference sequence). The CDR3 nucleotides are TGTGCCAGCAGCCCGGAGGCGGCCGGGAGAGAGTTCTTC. Translation gives CASSPEAAGREFF.

Only a few counts were recorded for this clonotype. J is TRBJ1-2 and V is TRBV12-3 or TRBV12-4; D not resolved. The ends were cut back, 7 bases at V and 4 bases at J, with 13 bases in the middle. This CDR3 has 13 amino acids. The CDR3 here is CASILTSPYGYTF. CDR3 sequence (DNA): TGTGCCAGCATCCTTACAAGCCCCTATGGCTACACCTTC.

This clonotype was seen only a few times. The chain employs TRBV19 and TRBJ1-2; D not certain. Trimming removed 6 bases from V and 2 bases from J, with 10 bases in between. There are 13 residues in the CDR3. Germline V gene data show CDR1 as LNHDA and CDR2 as SQIVND (reference sequence). CDR3 sequence: CASRLEGNYGYTF. CDR3 coding DNA: TGTGCCAGTAGATTGGAGGGAAACTATGGCTACACCTTC.

The chain combines TRBV15 with TRBJ2-1; no firm D call. Trimming removed 1 base at V and 9 bases at J, with 10 bases between. The germline CDR1 and CDR2 sequences are LNHNV and YYDKDF (reference sequence). The CDR3 loop spans 13 amino acids. The CDR3 loop is CATSRVSIAEQFF. As DNA, the CDR3 is TGTGCCACCAGCAGAGTCTCCATCGCTGAGCAGTTCTTC.